Listed below are T cell receptor beta chains from one sample, sequenced in a study of blood T cell repertoires in COVID-19. Some clones are missing from TCRdb's copy, which holds only in-frame ones; the method was immunoSEQ multiplex PCR. Of 110,000 or so clones in the sample, roughly 80% are singletons; the top ten hold 9.4%. Sequencing was done on a sample of peripheral blood. Receptors originate from a woman aged 70-85 years with acute or convalescent COVID-19. Both conserved end residues are part of each CDR3. The order of the fields is V gene, D gene, J gene, clone size, CDR3 DNA, CDR3 protein. D genes are given only for firm matches. The size of a clone is reported for some rows only, either as once, few or many, or as a class for expanded clones.

v_gene: TRBV30
d_gene: NA
j_gene: TRBJ1-5
abundance: NA
CDR3nt: TGTGCCTGGAGTGGTGGCCTCCGGGGACAGCCCCAGCATTTT
CDR3aa: CAWSGGLRGQPQHF

v_gene: TRBV27
d_gene: TRBD1
j_gene: TRBJ2-7
abundance: NA
CDR3nt: TGTGCCAGCAGTGGAATTACGTGGGGGACAGGGCCCTACGAGCAGTACTTC
CDR3aa: CASSGITWGTGPYEQYF

v_gene: TRBV6-2/TRBV6-3
d_gene: NA
j_gene: TRBJ1-5
abundance: NA
CDR3nt: TGTGCCAGCAGTGTCCGGGACACCCAGCCCCAGCATTTT
CDR3aa: CASSVRDTQPQHF

v_gene: TRBV5-6
d_gene: TRBD2
j_gene: TRBJ2-3
abundance: NA
CDR3nt: TGTGCCAGCAGCTTCCTAGCGGGAGATACAGATACGCAGTATTTT
CDR3aa: CASSFLAGDTDTQYF

v_gene: TRBV9
d_gene: NA
j_gene: TRBJ2-1
abundance: NA
CDR3nt: TGTGCCAGCAGCCCCCGCCGGGACACCGAATCCTACAATGAGCAGTTCTTC
CDR3aa: CASSPRRDTESYNEQFF

v_gene: TRBV30
d_gene: NA
j_gene: TRBJ1-5
abundance: NA
CDR3nt: TGTGCCTGGAGTGTGGCAGGGAATCAGCCCCAGCATTTT
CDR3aa: CAWSVAGNQPQHF

v_gene: TRBV7-2
d_gene: NA
j_gene: TRBJ2-3
abundance: NA
CDR3nt: TGTGCCAGCAGCTTAGTGAGTGGAGATACAGATACGCAGTATTTT
CDR3aa: CASSLVSGDTDTQYF

v_gene: TRBV24-1
d_gene: NA
j_gene: TRBJ2-3
abundance: NA
CDR3nt: TGTGCCACCAGTGATTGGAGCTCCTCTAGCACAGATACGCAGTATTTT
CDR3aa: CATSDWSSSSTDTQYF

v_gene: TRBV12-3/TRBV12-4
d_gene: NA
j_gene: TRBJ2-2
abundance: NA
CDR3nt: TGTGCCAGCAGATACAATACCGGGGAGCTGTTTTTT
CDR3aa: CASRYNTGELFF

v_gene: TRBV5-1
d_gene: TRBD1
j_gene: TRBJ1-4
abundance: NA
CDR3nt: TGCGCCAGCAGCCGCGGGACAGGGGACAATGAAAAACTGTTTTTT
CDR3aa: CASSRGTGDNEKLFF

v_gene: TRBV4-3
d_gene: TRBD1
j_gene: TRBJ1-2
abundance: NA
CDR3nt: TGCGCCAGCAGCCAGGGACAGACGAACTATGGCTACACCTTC
CDR3aa: CASSQGQTNYGYTF

v_gene: TRBV4-3
d_gene: TRBD1
j_gene: TRBJ1-4
abundance: once
CDR3nt: TGCGCCAGCAGCCGATCCGGGACAGGGGGCGGCTGGGGTGAAAAACTGTTTTTT
CDR3aa: CASSRSGTGGGWGEKLFF

v_gene: TRBV5-4
d_gene: TRBD2
j_gene: TRBJ2-3
abundance: NA
CDR3nt: TGTGCCAGCAGCCTACCGACTAGCGGGACGAACACAGATACGCAGTATTTT
CDR3aa: CASSLPTSGTNTDTQYF

v_gene: TRBV24-1
d_gene: NA
j_gene: TRBJ1-1
abundance: NA
CDR3nt: TGTGCCACCAGCTCCCCGGGGGACGATGCTGAAGCTTTCTTT
CDR3aa: CATSSPGDDAEAFF

v_gene: TRBV27
d_gene: TRBD2
j_gene: TRBJ2-1
abundance: few
CDR3nt: TGTGCCAGCAGCCTCCAAGCGGGAGTAGTCAATGAGCAGTTCTTC
CDR3aa: CASSLQAGVVNEQFF

v_gene: TRBV18
d_gene: TRBD1
j_gene: TRBJ2-7
abundance: NA
CDR3nt: TGTGCCAGCTCAGGTGGACAGGAAGTGTCCTACGAGCAGTACTTC
CDR3aa: CASSGGQEVSYEQYF

v_gene: TRBV12-5
d_gene: TRBD1
j_gene: TRBJ2-7
abundance: NA
CDR3nt: TGTGCTAGTGGTCCCTGGGACAGCGATTACGAGCAGTACTTC
CDR3aa: CASGPWDSDYEQYF

v_gene: TRBV19
d_gene: NA
j_gene: TRBJ2-5
abundance: NA
CDR3nt: TGTGCCAGTGCGATCGGAGGCCTCCAAGAGACCCAGTACTTC
CDR3aa: CASAIGGLQETQYF

v_gene: TRBV2
d_gene: NA
j_gene: TRBJ2-5
abundance: NA
CDR3nt: TGTGCCAGCAGTGAAGGACGGGGGGCTGGGGAGACCCAGTACTTC
CDR3aa: CASSEGRGAGETQYF

v_gene: TRBV3-1/TRBV3-2
d_gene: NA
j_gene: TRBJ1-2
abundance: NA
CDR3nt: TGTGCCAGCAGCCAAACAGGCCCAGCTAACTATGGCTACACCTTC
CDR3aa: CASSQTGPANYGYTF

v_gene: TRBV3-1/TRBV3-2
d_gene: TRBD2
j_gene: TRBJ2-1
abundance: NA
CDR3nt: TGTGCCAGCAGCCTAACCCCTCGGTACACTAGCGGGAGGGCCCACAATGAGCAGTTCTTC
CDR3aa: CASSLTPRYTSGRAHNEQFF

v_gene: TRBV29-1
d_gene: TRBD1
j_gene: TRBJ1-2
abundance: NA
CDR3nt: TGCAGCGACGGGACAGTAGATGGCTACACCTTC
CDR3aa: CSDGTVDGYTF

v_gene: TRBV6-5
d_gene: TRBD1
j_gene: TRBJ2-7
abundance: NA
CDR3nt: TGTGCCAGCAGTTACGAGACAGGGGCCTACGAGCAGTACTTC
CDR3aa: CASSYETGAYEQYF

v_gene: TRBV2
d_gene: NA
j_gene: TRBJ1-1
abundance: NA
CDR3nt: TGTGCCAACCCCGGGGGGAGGGGACGGGAAGCTTTCTTT
CDR3aa: CANPGGRGREAFF

v_gene: TRBV6-2/TRBV6-3
d_gene: TRBD1
j_gene: TRBJ1-2
abundance: few
CDR3nt: TGTGCCAGCAGTCCACGGACAGGGGGCTACACCTTC
CDR3aa: CASSPRTGGYTF

v_gene: TRBV5-1
d_gene: TRBD1
j_gene: TRBJ1-6
abundance: once
CDR3nt: TGCGCCAGCAGCTTTGGGCGGTCAGGGGGAAATTCACCCCTCCACTTT
CDR3aa: CASSFGRSGGNSPLHF

v_gene: TRBV4-1
d_gene: NA
j_gene: TRBJ1-5
abundance: few
CDR3nt: TGCGCCAGCAGCCAACTATCAGGCAGGGGTCAGCCCCAGCATTTT
CDR3aa: CASSQLSGRGQPQHF

v_gene: TRBV7-3
d_gene: TRBD2
j_gene: TRBJ2-1
abundance: NA
CDR3nt: TGTGCCAGCAGCGAGACCGGGACTAGCGGTGATGAGCAGTTCTTC
CDR3aa: CASSETGTSGDEQFF

v_gene: TRBV10-3
d_gene: TRBD1
j_gene: TRBJ2-2
abundance: NA
CDR3nt: TGTGCCATCACCCCGGGACAGTCGAACACCGGGGAGCTGTTTTTT
CDR3aa: CAITPGQSNTGELFF

v_gene: TRBV10-1
d_gene: NA
j_gene: TRBJ1-5
abundance: NA
CDR3nt: TGCGCCAGCAGTGAGTCCGCCGGGGGGTTCCCAGGGCCCGTAAGTTATAGCAATCAGCCCCAGCATTTT
CDR3aa: CASSESAGGFPGPVSYSNQPQHF

v_gene: TRBV7-9
d_gene: NA
j_gene: TRBJ2-5
abundance: NA
CDR3nt: TGTGCCAGCAGCTCCTGGGGGCTCGGGGCCCAAGAGACCCAGTACTTC
CDR3aa: CASSSWGLGAQETQYF

v_gene: TRBV10-3
d_gene: TRBD2
j_gene: TRBJ2-7
abundance: NA
CDR3nt: TGTGCCATCAGGTCCACTAGCGGGAGCTACGAGCAGTACTTC
CDR3aa: CAIRSTSGSYEQYF

v_gene: TRBV7-9
d_gene: TRBD1
j_gene: TRBJ2-2
abundance: once
CDR3nt: TGTGCCAGCAGCAGGACAGGGGATGCCGGGGAGCTGTTTTTT
CDR3aa: CASSRTGDAGELFF

v_gene: TRBV7-9
d_gene: TRBD2
j_gene: TRBJ2-1
abundance: NA
CDR3nt: TGTGCCAGCAGCCCTAGCTCTAGCGGTAATGAGCAGTTCTTC
CDR3aa: CASSPSSSGNEQFF

v_gene: TRBV13
d_gene: TRBD2
j_gene: TRBJ2-3
abundance: NA
CDR3nt: TGTGCCAGCAGCCTCCAGCGGGGGGGCGATTTGGATACGCAGTATTTT
CDR3aa: CASSLQRGGDLDTQYF

v_gene: TRBV15
d_gene: NA
j_gene: TRBJ1-4
abundance: NA
CDR3nt: TGTGCCACCAGCAGAGACGAGAATGAAAAACTGTTTTTT
CDR3aa: CATSRDENEKLFF

v_gene: TRBV2
d_gene: TRBD1
j_gene: TRBJ1-1
abundance: few
CDR3nt: TGTGCCAGCAGACAGACAGGGATCGGCACTGAAGCTTTCTTT
CDR3aa: CASRQTGIGTEAFF

v_gene: TRBV28
d_gene: TRBD2
j_gene: TRBJ2-5
abundance: NA
CDR3nt: TGTGCCACCTCGAGGGGAGGGGCGCAAGAGACCCAGTACTTC
CDR3aa: CATSRGGAQETQYF

v_gene: TRBV12-5
d_gene: TRBD1
j_gene: TRBJ1-1
abundance: NA
CDR3nt: TGTGCTAGTGGTACCAACCCGGGGCAGGGGGTTACTGAAGCTTTCTTT
CDR3aa: CASGTNPGQGVTEAFF

v_gene: TRBV19
d_gene: NA
j_gene: TRBJ1-1
abundance: NA
CDR3nt: TGTGCCAGTAGTATGCACAGGGAGAACACTGAAGCTTTCTTT
CDR3aa: CASSMHRENTEAFF

v_gene: TRBV5-4
d_gene: NA
j_gene: TRBJ1-5
abundance: few
CDR3nt: TGTGCCAGCAGCTTGGATCAGCAGCCCCAGCATTTT
CDR3aa: CASSLDQQPQHF

v_gene: TRBV27
d_gene: NA
j_gene: TRBJ2-3
abundance: few
CDR3nt: TGTGCCAGCAGTTTAGGGTCCGGAGCTAGCACAGATACGCAGTATTTT
CDR3aa: CASSLGSGASTDTQYF

v_gene: TRBV25-1
d_gene: NA
j_gene: TRBJ2-7
abundance: NA
CDR3nt: TGTGCCAGCAGTGAATCGGAGGGGCCCTACGAGCAGTACTTC
CDR3aa: CASSESEGPYEQYF

v_gene: TRBV5-1
d_gene: TRBD1
j_gene: TRBJ1-6
abundance: NA
CDR3nt: TGCGCCAGCAGCTCGACAGGGGCTGGCCTTTATAATTCACCCCTCCACTTT
CDR3aa: CASSSTGAGLYNSPLHF

v_gene: TRBV28
d_gene: NA
j_gene: TRBJ1-5
abundance: few
CDR3nt: TGTGCCAGCAGTTTATGGGGGATTCAGGGTAGCAATCAGCCCCAGCATTTT
CDR3aa: CASSLWGIQGSNQPQHF

v_gene: TRBV4-1
d_gene: NA
j_gene: TRBJ2-2
abundance: NA
CDR3nt: TGCGCCAGCAGCCAAGACGGGTCTTCTAACACCGGGGAGCTGTTTTTT
CDR3aa: CASSQDGSSNTGELFF

v_gene: TRBV2
d_gene: TRBD1
j_gene: TRBJ1-1
abundance: NA
CDR3nt: TGTGCCAGCAGTCCGAAACGACAGGGGAACACTGAAGCTTTCTTT
CDR3aa: CASSPKRQGNTEAFF

v_gene: TRBV27
d_gene: NA
j_gene: TRBJ2-1
abundance: once
CDR3nt: TGTGCCAGCAGTTACGATCCGGGACTGAACAATGAGCAGTTCTTC
CDR3aa: CASSYDPGLNNEQFF

v_gene: TRBV5-6
d_gene: TRBD1
j_gene: TRBJ2-3
abundance: NA
CDR3nt: TGTGCCAGCAGCCTTGGACAGGGGGGAAATACGCAGTATTTT
CDR3aa: CASSLGQGGNTQYF

v_gene: TRBV5-4
d_gene: NA
j_gene: TRBJ2-5
abundance: NA
CDR3nt: TGTGCCAGCAGCTTGGATCTGGAGACCGCGCAAGAGACCCAGTACTTC
CDR3aa: CASSLDLETAQETQYF

v_gene: TRBV19
d_gene: NA
j_gene: TRBJ1-1
abundance: NA
CDR3nt: TGTGCCAGTAGTACCAGGAACACTGAAGCTTTCTTT
CDR3aa: CASSTRNTEAFF

v_gene: TRBV30
d_gene: NA
j_gene: TRBJ1-5
abundance: NA
CDR3nt: TGTGCCTGGAGTCGGAGGGTGAATCAGCCCCAGCATTTT
CDR3aa: CAWSRRVNQPQHF

v_gene: TRBV4-1
d_gene: NA
j_gene: TRBJ2-7
abundance: NA
CDR3nt: TGCGCCAGCAGCCAAGTAGTCGGCTCCTACGAGCAGTACTTC
CDR3aa: CASSQVVGSYEQYF

v_gene: TRBV19
d_gene: NA
j_gene: TRBJ1-3
abundance: NA
CDR3nt: TGTGCCAGTCCAAAGCGGGGCGGGAGGTCGGGAAACACCATATATTTT
CDR3aa: CASPKRGGRSGNTIYF

v_gene: TRBV3-1/TRBV3-2
d_gene: NA
j_gene: TRBJ2-7
abundance: few
CDR3nt: TGTGCCAGCAGCCAAGGTTCTGTCTCCTACGAGCAGTACTTC
CDR3aa: CASSQGSVSYEQYF

v_gene: TRBV12-5
d_gene: TRBD1
j_gene: TRBJ2-7
abundance: NA
CDR3nt: TGTGCTAGTGGTTTGGGGGACAGTCGCTACGAGCAGTACTTC
CDR3aa: CASGLGDSRYEQYF

v_gene: TRBV19
d_gene: TRBD2
j_gene: TRBJ2-1
abundance: NA
CDR3nt: TGTGCCAGTAGTCCGGGACTAGCGGGCGAGAAGCAGTTCTTC
CDR3aa: CASSPGLAGEKQFF

v_gene: TRBV6-2/TRBV6-3
d_gene: NA
j_gene: TRBJ2-1
abundance: NA
CDR3nt: TGTGCCAGCAGTACCAGCGGACCATTCTCCTACAATGAGCAGTTCTTC
CDR3aa: CASSTSGPFSYNEQFF

v_gene: TRBV4-1
d_gene: TRBD1
j_gene: TRBJ2-7
abundance: NA
CDR3nt: TGCGCCAGCAGCCAAGATCTAGTAGGGGGCGCCTACGAGCAGTACTTC
CDR3aa: CASSQDLVGGAYEQYF

v_gene: TRBV27
d_gene: NA
j_gene: TRBJ2-1
abundance: NA
CDR3nt: TGTGCCAGCAGTACCGGCGGGACTGAGCAGTTCTTC
CDR3aa: CASSTGGTEQFF